The 2 T cell receptor beta chains reported below all come from one sample, sequenced in a study of sequential checkpoint blockade in melanoma. Data came from immunoSEQ multiplex PCR; TCRdb stores just in-frame clones and leaves some out. This table has over 4,000 clones, approximately 35% appearing once. Treatment specified: randomized to nivolumab then ipilimumab (arm A) or the reverse (arm B). Sequenced here: tumor tissue (inferred from file names), sampled from a patient given nivolumab and ipilimumab in sequence. Source of these receptors: a human donor with melanoma.

This clone was seen a few times. V and J are TRBV28 and TRBJ1-6; D gene unclear. V gave up 7 bases and J gave up 8 bases, with 9 bases separating them. The CDR3 runs 12 residues. Germline loops: CDR1 MDHEN, CDR2 SYDVKM. The CDR3 sequence: CASTAPHSPLHF. CDR3 coding DNA: TGTGCCAGCACCGCCCCCCATTCACCCCTCCACTTT.

The V and J genes are TRBV19 and TRBJ2-5, with 11 bases that match TRBD2. Germline V gives CDR1 LNHDA, CDR2 SQIVND (reference sequence). The V segment lost 2 bases and the J segment 5 bases; nucleotides outside the gene matches: 10. The CDR3 covers 17 residues. The CDR3 region is CASSITASGRISETQYF. The CDR3 nucleotides read TGTGCCAGTAGTATAACGGCTAGCGGGAGGATTTCGGAGACCCAGTACTTC.